This T cell receptor beta chain was identified in a study of T cells after yellow fever vaccination. Study-wide findings and caveats: Clones that expanded after primary vaccination mostly reappeared after the booster (nearly 98% CD4, roughly 90% CD8).

UMIs were added to TCR cDNA along with a universal primer site when it was made by 5'RACE template switching. MiXCR, run by TCRdb on the 5' RACE reads, gives a single entry per CDR3 protein. The sample includes about 360,000 distinct CDR3 sequences, approximately 5.7% seen only once; the top ten take approximately 16%. The table lists this clonotype with many counts. The antigen is undetermined. The sequence was obtained from a man under 40 who received the YFV17D yellow fever vaccine. The sequencing here drew on PBMCs, taken 5 days after the yellow fever booster vaccination.

CDR3 sequence reads: CASRSIAGVETQYF. The CDR3 bases are TGTGCCAGCCGCTCAATAGCGGGAGTGGAGACCCAGTACTTC. This chain joins TRBV7-2 and TRBJ2-5; 9 bases map to TRBD2. The CDR3 covers 14 residues. V lost 8 bases, J lost 5 bases, and 9 bases stayed unmatched. Germline lookup yields CDR1 SGHTA and CDR2 FQGNSA.